The present entry profiles one T cell receptor (beta chain) with its context. The method was immunoSEQ multiplex PCR; TCRdb's version includes in-frame clones alone and lacks a portion of them. This table holds approximately 65,000 clones, around 80% found once. This sample stems from a study of siplizumab effects on memory and regulatory T cells. CDR3 length: 14 amino acids. The germline V gene has CDR1 SNHLY and CDR2 FYNNEI. This rearrangement joins TRBV2 to TRBJ2-5, with 9 bases identical to TRBD1. The DNA end lines up better with TRBJ2-7; the J call may be wrong. Sequenced input: memory CD4+ T cells sorted from blood. The receptor's source is a human donor in good health. This CDR3 is CASRGGTGSNEQYF. The CDR3 region has the DNA TGTGCCAGCAGGGGAGGGACAGGGAGCAACGAGCAGTACTTC.